This T cell receptor beta chain was captured by sequencing in a study of cytomegalovirus exposure and HLA in healthy donors. About the research overall: The roughly 130 validation repertoires, a later analysis reported, used the same platform as the approximately 670 repertoires from the first cohort.

The protocol was immunoSEQ multiplex PCR, while the TCRdb copy is restricted to in-frame clones and leaves out a portion. Counted here are hundreds of thousands of clones, 86% occurring once; the ten biggest clones make up roughly 0.8%. On this clone: What it binds is unknown.

The CDR3 sequence is 13 residues long. The V gene lost 1 base and the J gene lost 5 bases, with 7 bases spanning the gap. In germline, CDR1 is MNHEY, CDR2 SMNVEV (reference sequence). Study results and limitations: It was 164 TCR beta chains that were listed as cytomegalovirus-associated. Despite most TCR sequences being rare, some public TCRs occurred in many donors.

The chain couples TRBV27 to TRBJ2-3; D possibly corresponds to TRBD1 (5 bases). What was sequenced was PBMCs. This TCR came from a woman aged 18-29 years in good health and CMV-seronegative. The CDR3 sequence is CASSLYRGDTQYF. Here the CDR3 DNA reads TGTGCCAGCAGTTTATATAGGGGAGATACGCAGTATTTT.